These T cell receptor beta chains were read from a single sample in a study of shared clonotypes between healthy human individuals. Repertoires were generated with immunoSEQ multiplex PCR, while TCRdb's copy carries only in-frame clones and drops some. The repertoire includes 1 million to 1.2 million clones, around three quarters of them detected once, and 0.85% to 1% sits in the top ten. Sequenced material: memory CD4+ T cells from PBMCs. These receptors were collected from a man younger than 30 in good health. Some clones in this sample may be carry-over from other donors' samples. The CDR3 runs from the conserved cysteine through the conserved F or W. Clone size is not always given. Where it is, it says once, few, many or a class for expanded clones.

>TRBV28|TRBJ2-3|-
CASSGTSGGTDTQYF
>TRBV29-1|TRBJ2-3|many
CSVGQGAPTDTQYF
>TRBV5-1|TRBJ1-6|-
CASSLGRDAINSPLHF
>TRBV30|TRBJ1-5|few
CAWSVQGGQPQHF
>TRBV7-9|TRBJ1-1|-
CASSQAVGNTEAFF
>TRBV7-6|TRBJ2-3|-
CASSTTSGSGDTQYF
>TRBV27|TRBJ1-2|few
CASTNHREGYTF
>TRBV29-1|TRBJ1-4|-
CSVVSIDRSNEKLFF
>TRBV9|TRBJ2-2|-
CASSVRLAENTGELFF
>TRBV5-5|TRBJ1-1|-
CASSSPLTEAFF
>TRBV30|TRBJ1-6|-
CACRGQGAFSPLHF
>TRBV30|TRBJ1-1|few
CAWSSPGLMNTEAFF
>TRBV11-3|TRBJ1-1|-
CASSLDGPGTEAFF
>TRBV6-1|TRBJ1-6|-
CASSGRVGNSPLHF
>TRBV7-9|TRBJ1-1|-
CASSFGPRWTEAFF
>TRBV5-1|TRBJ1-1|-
CASSQLGPPNTEAFF
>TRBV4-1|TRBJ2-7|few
CASSQEGLAVYEQYF
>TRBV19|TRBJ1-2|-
CASSTERDRSYTF
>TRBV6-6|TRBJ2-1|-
CASSYGRGGNEQFF
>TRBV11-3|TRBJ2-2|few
CASSDSSSVGRGAGELFF
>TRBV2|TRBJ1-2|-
CASRPGTGENYGYTF
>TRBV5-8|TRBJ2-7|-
CASSTGTGDIYEQYF
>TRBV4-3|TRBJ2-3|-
CASSQDGGAGTDTQYF
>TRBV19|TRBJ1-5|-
CASSIGDSGLRPQHF
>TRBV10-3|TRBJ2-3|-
CAISDSRKGGTQYF
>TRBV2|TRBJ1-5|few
CASSEGGQPQHF
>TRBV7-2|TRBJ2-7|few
CASSFDRDRAYEQYF
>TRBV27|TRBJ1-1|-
CASRDPITEAFF
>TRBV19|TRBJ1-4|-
CASSIDPRSGGTKLFF
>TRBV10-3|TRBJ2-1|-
CAIARAAGVGDEQFF
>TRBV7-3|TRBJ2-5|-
CASSLREGETQYF
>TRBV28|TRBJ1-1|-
CASSPGARPNTEAFF
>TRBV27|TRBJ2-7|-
CASSRNPGPSSYEQYF
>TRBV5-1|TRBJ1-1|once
CASSLSGEYTEAFF
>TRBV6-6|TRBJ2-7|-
CASSRNPDSSYEQYF
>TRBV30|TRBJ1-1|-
CAWLTGVEAFF
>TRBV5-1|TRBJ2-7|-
CAAPPDPNEIHTPSSYEQYF
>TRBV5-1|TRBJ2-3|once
CASSLGLVGPDTQYF
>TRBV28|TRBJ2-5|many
CASSYPARGYEETQYF
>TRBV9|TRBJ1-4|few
CASSALTGYNEKLFF
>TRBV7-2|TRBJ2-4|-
CASSHPGQGSIQYF
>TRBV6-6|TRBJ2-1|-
CASSPSGSGWGNEQFF
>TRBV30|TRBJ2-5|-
CAWSRAQGMETQYF
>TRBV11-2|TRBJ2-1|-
CASSKSRQGNEQFF
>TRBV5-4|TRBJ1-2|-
CASSHDNNYGYTF
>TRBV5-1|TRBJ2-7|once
CASRMAGVAEQYF
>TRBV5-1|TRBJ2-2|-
CASSSFPGLAGPGVELFF
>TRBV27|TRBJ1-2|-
CASSSQSFPGGYTF
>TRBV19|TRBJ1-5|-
CASSLTGTNQPQHF
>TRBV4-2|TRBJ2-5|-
CASSQPGPEGQETQYF
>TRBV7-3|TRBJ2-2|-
CASSHGTSGYTGELFF
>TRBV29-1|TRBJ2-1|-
CSVRSGGRAGDDEQFF